A single sample gave rise to the 26 T cell receptor beta chains below, sequenced in a study of CXCR3-negative and CXCR3-positive naive CD8 T cells. These receptors have no known antigen. Regarding the study as a whole: TRB CDR3 hydrophobicity was greater in CXCR3-positive naive cells than in CXCR3-negative naive cells.

The libraries of TRB cDNA were prepared using 5' RACE with UMI labels. TCRdb re-called the 5' RACE reads and catalogs CDR3 proteins one per entry, DNA excluded. Here the sample table reports approximately 100,000 distinct CDR3 sequences. Sequenced material: naive CXCR3+ CD8+ T cells from blood. Subset in this sample: CD45RO-CCR7+CD27+CD95- naive CD8+ T cells expressing CXCR3 (TNR3+). Receptor source: a human donor in good health. Some clones in this sample may be carry-over from other donors' samples.

The CDR3 here is CSARVRGETQYF. The V and J genes are TRBV20-1 and TRBJ2-5; without DNA, the TCRdb call of TRBD1 cannot be checked. Germline values: CDR1 DFQATT, CDR2 SNEGSKA (reference sequence). This CDR3 is 12 amino acids long.

The chain uses TRBV5-1 and TRBJ1-1. Germline V lookup: CDR1 SGHRS, CDR2 YFSETQ. The CDR3 runs to 14 residues. CDR3 loop: CASSLARGFTEAFF.

This chain uses TRBV27 with TRBJ1-5; lacking DNA, the TRBD1 call made by TCRdb goes unchecked. Germline assignment: CDR1 MNHEY and CDR2 SMNVEV (reference sequence). The CDR3 has 14 residues. This CDR3 is CASSFTGFNQPQHF.

This chain's CDR3 is CASTLLGEQFF. The rearrangement uses TRBV5-5 and TRBJ2-1. The germline CDR1 and CDR2 sequences are SGHKS and YYEKEE (reference sequence). CDR3 length: 11 residues.

This chain links TRBV7-6 with TRBJ2-7; TCRdb indicates TRBD2, and absent DNA this call remains unverified. The length of the CDR3 is 17 residues. The germline CDR1 and CDR2 sequences are SGHVS and FNYEAQ. The CDR3 region is CASSFPRDSGISYEQYF.

The chain couples TRBV7-9 to TRBJ1-6. Germline CDR1 is SEHNR and CDR2 is FQNEAQ (reference sequence). This CDR3 contains 15 residues. CDR3 in amino acids: CASSHGTALNSPLHF. Full variable domain (rest looked up from reference TRBV7-9 and TRBJ1-6): DTGVSQNPRHKITKRGQNVTFRCDPISEHNRLYWYRQTLGQGPEFLTYFQNEAQLEKSRLLSDRFSAERPKGSFSTLEIQRTEQGDSAMYLCASSHGTALNSPLHFGNGTRLTVT.

The chain joins TRBV20-1 to TRBJ2-1; the D call of TRBD2 rests on TCRdb alone, since no DNA is present to check it. Germline V gene sequence: CDR1 DFQATT, CDR2 SNEGSKA (reference sequence). This CDR3 has 13 residues. CDR3 residues: CSAGLAEYNEQFF.

J is TRBJ2-7 and V is TRBV16; absent DNA, TCRdb's TRBD1 call cannot be checked. Germline V gene sequence: CDR1 KGHSY, CDR2 FQNENV. The CDR3 has 15 amino acids. The CDR3 loop is CASGLPTGDSYEQYF. Drawing the rest from reference TRBV16 and TRBJ2-7, the complete variable domain is GEEVAQTPKHLVRGEGQKAKLYCAPIKGHSYVFWYQQVLKNEFKFLISFQNENVFDETGMPKERFSAKCLPNSPCSLEIQATKLEDSAVYFCASGLPTGDSYEQYFGPGTRLTVT.

J is TRBJ2-5 and V is TRBV11-2; TCRdb proposes TRBD2, but this gene call is untestable without DNA. Germline CDR1 and CDR2: SGHAT and FQNNGV. CDR3 length equals 14 residues. The CDR3 region is CASRNSGSGETQYF.

The chain couples TRBV29-1 to TRBJ2-7; checking the TCRdb D call of TRBD2 is not possible without DNA. The CDR3 is 12 residues long. The germline gives CDR1 SQVTM, CDR2 ANQGSEA. CDR3 residues: CSVVEGPNSQYF.

The V and J genes are TRBV15 and TRBJ2-7; TCRdb indicates TRBD1, and absent DNA this call remains unverified. The CDR3 length is 15 residues. CDR1 and CDR2 (germline): LNHNV, YYDKDF (reference sequence). The CDR3 sequence: CATSRDEGGKYEQYF.

The rearrangement links TRBV9 to TRBJ2-7. The CDR3 is 15 residues long. The germline CDR1 and CDR2 sequences are SGDLS and YYNGEE. Here the CDR3 reads CASSVGGSGPYEQYF.

The J gene is TRBJ2-1, the V gene TRBV5-1; TCRdb selects TRBD2, and the lack of DNA leaves this call unchecked. The CDR3 length is 14 residues. Germline CDR1 SGHRS, CDR2 YFSETQ. CDR3 sequence: CASSPSGFYNEQFF.

The V gene is TRBV20-1, the J gene TRBJ2-7; TCRdb reports TRBD1, a call that lacks DNA to check it against. The length of the CDR3 is 13 residues. Germline V gene data show CDR1 as DFQATT and CDR2 as SNEGSKA (reference sequence). The CDR3 spells CSLRQGSWNEQYF.

V and J are TRBV29-1 and TRBJ2-7. The CDR3 covers 12 residues. Germline V gives CDR1 SQVTM, CDR2 ANQGSEA. CDR3 region: CSVDNGEYEQYF.

CDR3 loop: CASSTGQVLYTF. The chain links TRBV7-8 to TRBJ1-2; lacking DNA, the TRBD1 call made by TCRdb goes unchecked. The CDR3 runs 12 residues. Germline-derived CDR1 and CDR2 are SGHVS and FQNEAQ.

This chain uses TRBV12-3 or TRBV12-4 with TRBJ1-4; TCRdb lists TRBD1, though no DNA is available to test this call. This CDR3 is 15 amino acids long. The CDR3 region is CASSTPAGGPEKLFF.

This sequence joins TRBV15 and TRBJ2-1; there is no DNA to check the TCRdb D call of TRBD1. This CDR3 contains 12 residues. Germline V gene data show CDR1 as LNHNV and CDR2 as YYDKDF (reference sequence). The CDR3 region is CATRGAMDEQFF.

This chain connects TRBV2 to TRBJ2-2; the TCRdb call, TRBD1, lacks DNA for checking. Germline V gene lookup returns CDR1 SNHLY and CDR2 FYNNEI. The CDR3 consists of 14 residues. The CDR3 protein is CASSVTENTGELFF.

The V call is TRBV7-2, the J call TRBJ1-1. The CDR3 covers 17 residues. The germline V gene has CDR1 SGHTA and CDR2 FQGNSA. Here the CDR3 reads CASSLDLGSLVNTEAFF.

The gene calls are TRBV6-5 and TRBJ2-6; checking the TCRdb D call of TRBD1 is not possible without DNA. The length of the CDR3 is 15 residues. In germline, CDR1 is MNHEY, CDR2 SVGAGI. The chain's CDR3 is CASSRQGTGANVLTF.

The chain has TRBV20-1 and TRBJ2-1; TCRdb gives TRBD1 as the D gene, but with no DNA this cannot be confirmed. The V gene's germline CDR1 is DFQATT and CDR2 SNEGSKA (reference sequence). CDR3 length: 15 amino acids. This chain's CDR3 is CSARDLGQGYNEQFF.

The chain employs TRBV7-9 and TRBJ2-5; TCRdb's D gene call, TRBD2, goes unchecked for lack of DNA. The CDR3 is 14 residues long. Germline assignment: CDR1 SEHNR and CDR2 FQNEAQ (reference sequence). CDR3 sequence: CASNEAGQIETQYF.

The chain uses TRBV4-3 and TRBJ1-2. The CDR3 extends over 18 amino acids. CDR1 LGHNA and CDR2 YSLEER come from the germline V gene. The chain's CDR3 is CASSQDRFAAPANYGYTF.

The chain is built from TRBV28 and TRBJ2-7; with no DNA, the TCRdb D assignment of TRBD2 cannot be verified. The CDR3 runs to 16 residues. From germline, CDR1 is MDHEN and CDR2 SYDVKM. The chain's CDR3 is CASSVRTSGSSYEQYF. Combining the CDR3 with reference TRBV28 and TRBJ2-7 gives the whole variable domain DVKVTQSSRYLVKRTGEKVFLECVQDMDHENMFWYRQDPGLGLRLIYFSYDVKMKEKGDIPEGYSVSREKKERFSLILESASTNQTSMYLCASSVRTSGSSYEQYFGPGTRLTVT.

V gene TRBV6-6 combines with J gene TRBJ1-4; TCRdb picks TRBD1, but there is no DNA to check that call. The CDR3 is made up of 15 amino acids. CDR1 MNHNY and CDR2 SVGAGI come from the germline V gene (reference sequence). The CDR3 region is CASSPGTTTNEKLFF.